The clone carrying this T cell receptor beta chain was seen repeatedly, ten times or more. Its antigen is not identified. The assay was immunoSEQ multiplex PCR, and TCRdb's table has in-frame clones only and misses some. Of hundreds of thousands of clones in the sample, 55% to 85% were seen once. These data come from a study of shared clonotypes between healthy human individuals. V dropped 1 base and J dropped 4; count of bases not matched to a gene: 3. From germline, CDR1 is SEHNR and CDR2 FQNEAQ (reference sequence). The CDR3 totals 14 residues. Overall study findings and caveats: Naive CD4 clonotypes overlapped across a handful of donors at around 4.7%.

The rearrangement joins TRBV7-9 to TRBJ2-7, with TRBD2 matching over 8 bases. The source material was memory CD4+ T cells sorted from blood. Subset noted: CD45RA-negative fraction. The origin of this receptor is a woman in her twenties or thirties in good health. CDR3 in amino acids: CASSLGTSSYEQYF. The DNA for the CDR3 is TGTGCCAGCAGCTTAGGGACTAGCTCGTACGAGCAGTACTTC.